The entry below describes one TCR beta chain. These data come from a study of radiotherapy plus CTLA-4 blockade in lung cancer. Ipilimumab-mediated CTLA-4 blockade plus focal radiation was given to patients having chemo-refractory metastatic non-small-cell lung cancer. Germline V CDR1 and CDR2: SGHNT, YENEEA. V lost 5 bases to trimming and J lost 5 bases, with 15 bases between them. The CDR3 covers 15 residues. Assay used: immunoSEQ multiplex PCR; TCRdb lists only in-frame clones, some missing. The sample lists around 99,000 clones, around 88% occurring once. V is TRBV11-3 and J is TRBJ2-2; maybe TRBD1 (8 bases). The source of this sequence is a human donor with non-small cell lung cancer that progressed on radiotherapy plus ipilimumab. The sample in question was peripheral blood, obtained from a patient treated with radiotherapy plus ipilimumab. CDR3 sequence (DNA): TGTGCCAGCAGCACTTACAGGGGGGGAACCGGGGAGCTGTTTTTT. Translation: CASSTYRGGTGELFF.